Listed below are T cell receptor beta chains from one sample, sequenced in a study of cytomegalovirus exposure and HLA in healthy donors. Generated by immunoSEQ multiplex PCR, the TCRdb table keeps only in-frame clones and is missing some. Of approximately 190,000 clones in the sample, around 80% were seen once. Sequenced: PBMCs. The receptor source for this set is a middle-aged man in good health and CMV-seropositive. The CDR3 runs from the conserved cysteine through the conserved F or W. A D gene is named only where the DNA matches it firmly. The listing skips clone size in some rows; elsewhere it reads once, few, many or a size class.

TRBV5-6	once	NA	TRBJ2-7	TGTGCCAGCGAGGGGCAGGGGGGAAGTTACGAGCAGTACTTC	CASEGQGGSYEQYF
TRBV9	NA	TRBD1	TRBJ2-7	TGTGCCAGCAGCAGACGGACAGGGGACTCCTACGAGCAGTACTTC	CASSRRTGDSYEQYF
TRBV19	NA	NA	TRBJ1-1	TGTGCCAGTAAAGCAGGCCTCGGCACTGAAGCTTTCTTT	CASKAGLGTEAFF
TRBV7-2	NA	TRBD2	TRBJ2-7	TGTGCCAGCGGAGGACTAGCGGGGGGCGAGCAGTACTTC	CASGGLAGGEQYF
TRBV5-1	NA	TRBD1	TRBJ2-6	TGCGCCAGCAGTTCGGGACAGGGAGTACCTGGGGCCAACGTCCTGACTTTC	CASSSGQGVPGANVLTF
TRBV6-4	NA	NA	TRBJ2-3	TGTGCCAGCAGCCCAGGGTGGACGCCTGGGGATACGCAGTATTTT	CASSPGWTPGDTQYF
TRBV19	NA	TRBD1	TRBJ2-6	TGTGCCAGTAGTATCCGACAGGGATCTGGGGCCAACGTCCTGACTTTC	CASSIRQGSGANVLTF
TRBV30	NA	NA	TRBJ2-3	TGTGCCTGGAATCGCGCTGGCGGCTCCAGCACAGATACGCAGTATTTT	CAWNRAGGSSTDTQYF
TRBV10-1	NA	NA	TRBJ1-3	TGCGCCAGCAGTGAGGTTCGCGGGATCTCTGGAAACACCATATATTTT	CASSEVRGISGNTIYF
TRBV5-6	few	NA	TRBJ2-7	TGTGCCAGCAGCTTGGGCGCGTCCCCCGAGCAGTACTTC	CASSLGASPEQYF
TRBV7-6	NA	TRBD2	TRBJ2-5	TGTGCCAGCAGCCACGCCTGGACTAGCGGGAAAGAGACCCAGTACTTC	CASSHAWTSGKETQYF
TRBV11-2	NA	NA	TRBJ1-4	TGTGCCAGCAGCTTCCAGGGAGGGAATGAAAAACTGTTTTTT	CASSFQGGNEKLFF
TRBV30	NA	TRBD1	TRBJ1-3	TGTGCCTGGATTGGGGACAGGGTAAACTCTGGAAACACCATATATTTT	CAWIGDRVNSGNTIYF
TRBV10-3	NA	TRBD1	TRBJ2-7	TGTGCCATCCACTCGGACAGGGACTCCTACGAGCAGTACTTC	CAIHSDRDSYEQYF
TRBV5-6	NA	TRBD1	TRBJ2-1	TGTGCCAGCAGCTCGCCCGGGACAGGGGGCGGATATGAGCAGTTCTTC	CASSSPGTGGGYEQFF
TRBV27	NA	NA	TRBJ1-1	TGTGCCAGCAGTTTATTCGGTGGGGGCACGGCTTTCTTT	CASSLFGGGTAFF
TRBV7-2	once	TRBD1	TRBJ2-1	TGTGCCAGCAGCTCGACAGGGTCCTACAATGAGCAGTTCTTC	CASSSTGSYNEQFF
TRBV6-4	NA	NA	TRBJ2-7	TGTGCCAGCAGGATGACAGTAGACTCCTACGAGCAGTACTTC	CASRMTVDSYEQYF
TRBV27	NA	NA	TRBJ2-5	TGTGCCAGCAGTCCGACGGGGGGCCCCCTTGAGACCCAGTACTTC	CASSPTGGPLETQYF
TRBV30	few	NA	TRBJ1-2	TGTGCCTGGACCGCAGCGCATGGCTACACCTTC	CAWTAAHGYTF
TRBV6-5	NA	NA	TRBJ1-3	TGTGCCAGCAGCCCTTTAGCCCGGGGAAACACCATATATTTT	CASSPLARGNTIYF
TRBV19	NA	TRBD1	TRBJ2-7	TGTGCCAGTAGGGTCCGGGACAGGGGCGGGTACGAGCAGTACTTC	CASRVRDRGGYEQYF
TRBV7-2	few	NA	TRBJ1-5	TGTGCCAGCAGCACCCGACAAGCTACTTTAAATCAGCCCCAGCATTTT	CASSTRQATLNQPQHF
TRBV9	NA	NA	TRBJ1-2	TGTGCCAGCAGCGTAGCGGTGGAGTGGGGCTACACCTTC	CASSVAVEWGYTF
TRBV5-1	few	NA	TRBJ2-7	TGCGCCAGCAGCTTGACGGGATCAGCCATGGACGAGCAGTACTTC	CASSLTGSAMDEQYF
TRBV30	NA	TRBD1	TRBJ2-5	TGTGCCTGGAGTGGTTGGACAGGGGAAGAGACCCAGTACTTC	CAWSGWTGEETQYF
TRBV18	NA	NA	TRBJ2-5	TGTGCCAGCTCACCAATCGCAGCGGAGACCCAGTACTTC	CASSPIAAETQYF
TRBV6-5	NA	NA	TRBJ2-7	TGTGCCAGCAGTACCGCCGCCAGGGGTGTATACGAGCAGTACTTC	CASSTAARGVYEQYF
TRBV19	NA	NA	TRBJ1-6	TGTGCCAGTAGTATAGGCGGCGCCCTCCACTTT	CASSIGGALHF
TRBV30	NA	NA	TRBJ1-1	TGTGCCTGGAGTTCCTCCCCAGACACTGAAGCTTTCTTT	CAWSSSPDTEAFF
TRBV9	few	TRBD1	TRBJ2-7	TGTGCCAGCAGCCTTAGAGGGCAGGGGGCACCCTACGAGCAGTACTTC	CASSLRGQGAPYEQYF
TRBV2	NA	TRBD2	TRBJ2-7	TGTGCCAGCAGTGTCCACGCACTAGCGGGGGGCACCTACGAGCAGTACTTC	CASSVHALAGGTYEQYF
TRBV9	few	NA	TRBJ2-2	TGTGCCAGCAGCGTAGAGGGGGGGGAGCTGTTTTTT	CASSVEGGELFF
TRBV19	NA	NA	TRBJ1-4	TGTGCCAGTAGTCAGGGGAGGGGGAATGAAAAACTGTTTTTT	CASSQGRGNEKLFF
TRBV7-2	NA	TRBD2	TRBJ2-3	TGTGCCAGCAGCACTACTAGCGGGGGGGCCACAGATACGCAGTATTTT	CASSTTSGGATDTQYF
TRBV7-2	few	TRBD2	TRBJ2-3	TGTGCCAGCAGCTTTGGACTAGCGGGGGGGAGGTCAGATACGCAGTATTTT	CASSFGLAGGRSDTQYF
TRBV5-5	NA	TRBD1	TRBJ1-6	TGTGCCAGCAGCGGAGGGACAGGCTATAATTCACCCCTCCACTTT	CASSGGTGYNSPLHF
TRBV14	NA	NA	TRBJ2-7	TGTGCCAGCAGCCCTACAAACTACGAGCAGTACTTC	CASSPTNYEQYF
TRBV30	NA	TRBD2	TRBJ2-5	TGTGCCTGGGCTAGCGGGGGAGGGGCCCAGTACTTC	CAWASGGGAQYF